These 14 T cell receptor beta chains were all obtained from the same sample, sequenced in a study of identical twins. TCRdb used MiXCR to reprocess the 5' RACE reads, holding one entry per CDR3 protein. Found here are around 650,000 distinct CDR3 sequences, about 7% of them singletons; the top ten hold roughly 1.6%. This same sample was also part of a study on yellow fever vaccine responses in identical twins.

What was sequenced was PBMCs. These receptors originate from a woman between 18 and 29 years old in good health.

The table lists this clonotype with a few counts. The chain has TRBV9 and TRBJ1-2; D possibly corresponds to TRBD1 (5 bases). This CDR3 has 14 amino acids. Germline V lookup: CDR1 SGDLS, CDR2 YYNGEE. V lost 3 bases, J lost 2 bases, and 11 bases lay in between. CDR3 in amino acids: CASSGLQGNYGYTF. The CDR3, as DNA: TGTGCCAGCAGCGGACTGCAGGGAAACTATGGCTACACCTTC.

This clonotype was found a few times. The chain recombines TRBV29-1 with TRBJ2-3; TRBD2 agrees at 7 bases. Per the germline V gene, CDR1 is SQVTM and CDR2 is ANQGSEA. Trimming removed 1 base from V and 1 base from J; junction bases left unmatched: 5. The CDR3 runs 15 residues. In nucleotides, the CDR3 is TGCAGCGTTGAAGGTCGGGCGGGGGGCACAGATACGCAGTATTTT. It encodes CSVEGRAGGTDTQYF.

A few counts support this clonotype. This chain connects TRBV2 to TRBJ2-2; the match to TRBD2 covers 7 bases. The length of the CDR3 is 18 residues. V lost 6 bases and J lost 3; bases outside the gene matches: 16. In germline, CDR1 is SNHLY, CDR2 FYNNEI. As DNA, the CDR3 is TGTGCCAGCAGCCCTCCCCCTTCGGCGGGAGACTACACCGGGGAGCTGTTTTTT. Residues: CASSPPPSAGDYTGELFF.

The chain has TRBV7-8 and TRBJ2-2; 12 bases align to TRBD2. V shed 4 bases and J 6 bases; nucleotides not matched to a gene: 6. This CDR3 is 16 amino acids long. Germline V CDR1 and CDR2: SGHVS, FQNEAQ. The CDR3 DNA follows: TGTGCCAGCAGCTACGGACTAGCGGGACGCGCCGGGGAGCTGTTTTTT. Encoded protein: CASSYGLAGRAGELFF. Supplemented by reference TRBV7-8 and TRBJ2-2, the full variable domain reads GAGVSQSPRYKVAKRGQDVALRCDPISGHVSLFWYQQALGQGPEFLTYFQNEAQLDKSGLPSDRFFAERPEGSVSTLKIQRTQQEDSAVYLCASSYGLAGRAGELFFGEGSRLTVL.

The chain recombines TRBV4-1 with TRBJ2-7; 10 positions match TRBD2. The CDR3 consists of 15 residues. Losses at the gene ends were 0 bases for V and 6 bases for J; bases not matched to a gene: 5. Germline loops: CDR1 MGHRA, CDR2 YSYEKL. CDR3 amino acids: CASSQDASGSGEQYF. In DNA form, the CDR3 reads TGCGCCAGCAGCCAAGACGCTAGCGGGAGTGGCGAGCAGTACTTC.

This clonotype was picked up many times. The rearrangement joins TRBV4-1 to TRBJ2-7, with TRBD2 identical over 10 bases. Germline values: CDR1 MGHRA, CDR2 YSYEKL. V dropped 0 bases and J dropped 3; count of bases not matched to a gene: 5. This CDR3 is 16 amino acids long. The CDR3 DNA follows: TGCGCCAGCAGCCAAGATAGCCAGCGGGGGGGCTACGAGCAGTACGTC. Residues: CASSQDSQRGGYEQYV.

Of note for this clonotype: A much larger clone differs from this one at a single base, so this may be a read error. V is TRBV15 and J is TRBJ1-4; 7 bases fit TRBD1. CDR3 length: 18 residues. Germline-derived CDR1 and CDR2 are LNHNV and YYDKDF (reference sequence). Here the CDR3 DNA reads TGTGCCACCAGCAGAGGGACAGGCCTTGGGCAGATTAATGGAAAACTGTTTTTT. Encoded protein: CATSRGTGLGQINGKLFF.

This chain links TRBV5-1 with TRBJ2-7; D is unresolved. The CDR3 covers 14 residues. Germline CDR1 and CDR2: SGHRS and YFSETQ. V gave up 5 bases and J gave up 1 base, with 13 bases separating them. The CDR3 sequence is CASRASAGSYEQYF. Here the CDR3 DNA reads TGCGCCAGCAGGGCAAGTGCTGGGTCCTACGAGCAGTACTTC.

This clonotype has only a few counts. The chain joins TRBV29-1 to TRBJ2-1, with TRBD2 matching over 13 bases. With V trimmed by 7 bases and J by 8 bases, 14 bases remained unmatched. The CDR3 consists of 16 residues. The germline V gene encodes CDR1 SQVTM and CDR2 ANQGSEA. The CDR3 region is CSGKGGGLAGFDEQFF. As DNA, the CDR3 is TGCAGCGGCAAGGGGGGGGGACTAGCGGGATTCGATGAGCAGTTCTTC.

V usage is TRBV5-1 and J usage is TRBJ2-3; D not resolved. Trimming removed 2 bases at V and 0 bases at J, with 7 bases between. Germline V gene data show CDR1 as SGHRS and CDR2 as YFSETQ. The CDR3 spans 14 residues. This chain's CDR3 is CASSFSVSTDTQYF. The CDR3 DNA is TGCGCCAGCAGCTTTTCGGTGAGCACAGATACGCAGTATTTT.

This sequence joins TRBV11-2 and TRBJ2-2; D might be TRBD2 (5 bases). The germline CDR1 and CDR2 sequences are SGHAT and FQNNGV. This CDR3 region has 17 residues. Trimming shortened V by 2 bases and J by 1 base, and 14 bases separated the two germline ends. The CDR3 sequence is CASSLRAGSGNTGELFF. The CDR3 DNA reads TGTGCCAGCAGCTTAAGGGCTGGAAGCGGGAACACCGGGGAGCTGTTTTTT.

This chain uses TRBV4-1 with TRBJ2-1; D call uncertain. Trimming left V 0 bases short and J 4 bases short, with 10 bases between. The germline V gene has CDR1 MGHRA and CDR2 YSYEKL. The CDR3 contains 15 residues. The CDR3 loop reads CASSQDPRAYNEQFF. CDR3 nucleotides: TGCGCCAGCAGCCAAGATCCACGCGCGTACAATGAGCAGTTCTTC.

This clonotype has only a few counts. CDR3 residues: CASSQDSGYNEQFF. Written as DNA, the CDR3 is TGCGCCAGCAGCCAAGATTCGGGCTACAATGAGCAGTTCTTC. The genes are TRBV4-1 and TRBJ2-1; D gene uncertain. The CDR3 totals 14 residues. V lost 0 bases to trimming and J lost 3 bases, with 6 bases between them. Per the germline V gene, CDR1 is MGHRA and CDR2 is YSYEKL.

This clonotype has a handful of counts. The chain carries TRBV5-1 and TRBJ2-1, with TRBD1 matching 9 bases. J lost 3 bases, V lost 0 bases, and 4 bases had no gene match. This CDR3 comprises 16 residues. The germline V gene encodes CDR1 SGHRS and CDR2 YFSETQ. The CDR3 DNA is TGCGCCAGCAGCTTGGGGGGGACAGGGTTCTACAATGAGCAGTTCTTC. Residues: CASSLGGTGFYNEQFF.